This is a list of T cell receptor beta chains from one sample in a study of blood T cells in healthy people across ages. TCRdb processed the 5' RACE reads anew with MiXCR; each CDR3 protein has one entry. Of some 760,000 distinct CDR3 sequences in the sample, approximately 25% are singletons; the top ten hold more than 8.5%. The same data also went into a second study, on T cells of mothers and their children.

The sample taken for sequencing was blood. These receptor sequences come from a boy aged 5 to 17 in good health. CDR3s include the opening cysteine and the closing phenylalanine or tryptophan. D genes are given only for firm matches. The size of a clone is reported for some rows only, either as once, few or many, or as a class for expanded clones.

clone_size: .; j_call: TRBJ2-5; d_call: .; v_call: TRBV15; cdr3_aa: CATGAGAKETQYF; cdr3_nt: TGTGCCACCGGAGCAGGGGCTAAAGAGACCCAGTACTTC
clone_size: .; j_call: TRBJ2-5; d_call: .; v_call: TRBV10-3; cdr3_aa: CAISGRRGGGETQYF; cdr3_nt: TGTGCCATCAGTGGGCGGCGGGGTGGAGGAGAGACCCAGTACTTC
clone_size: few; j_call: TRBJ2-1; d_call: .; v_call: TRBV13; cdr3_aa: CASSPSRGPYNEQFF; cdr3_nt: TGCGCCAGCAGCCCCTCCCGGGGGCCCTACAATGAGCAGTTCTTC
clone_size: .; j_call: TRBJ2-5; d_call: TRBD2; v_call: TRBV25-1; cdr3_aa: CASSEREGWGERFF; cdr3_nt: TGTGCCAGCAGTGAACGGGAGGGTTGGGGTGAGCGGTTCTTC
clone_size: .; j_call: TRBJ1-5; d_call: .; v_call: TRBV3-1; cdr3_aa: CASSQGGRDHQPQHF; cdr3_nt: TGTGCCAGCAGCCAAGGGGGACGGGACCATCAGCCCCAGCATTTT
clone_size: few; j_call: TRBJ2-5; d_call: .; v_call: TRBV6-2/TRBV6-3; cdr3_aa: CASTLEIKETQYF; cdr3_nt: TGTGCCAGCACACTAGAGATTAAAGAGACCCAGTACTTC
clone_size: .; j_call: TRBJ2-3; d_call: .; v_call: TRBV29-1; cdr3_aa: CSVSTDIDTQYF; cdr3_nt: TGCAGCGTTTCCACAGATATAGACACGCAGTATTTT
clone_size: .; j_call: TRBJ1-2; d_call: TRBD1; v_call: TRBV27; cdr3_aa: CASSSLWDSYYGYTF; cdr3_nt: TGTGCCAGCAGTTCCTTATGGGACAGCTACTATGGCTACACCTTC
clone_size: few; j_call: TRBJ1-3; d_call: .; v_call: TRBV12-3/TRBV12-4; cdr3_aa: CAARTFETIYF; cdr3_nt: TGTGCCGCTAGGACATTCGAGACCATATATTTT
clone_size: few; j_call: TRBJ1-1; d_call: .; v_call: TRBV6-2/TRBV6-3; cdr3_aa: CASSYTQGRTEAFF; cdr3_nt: TGTGCCAGCAGTTACACGCAGGGCCGGACTGAAGCTTTCTTT
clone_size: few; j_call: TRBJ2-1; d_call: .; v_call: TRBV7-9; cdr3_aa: CASSLAVGRNEQFF; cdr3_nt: TGTGCCAGCAGCTTAGCGGTGGGGAGGAATGAGCAGTTCTTC
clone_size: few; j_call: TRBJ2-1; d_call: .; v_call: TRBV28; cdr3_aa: CASSRRDEQFF; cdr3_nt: TGTGCCAGCAGTCGTAGGGATGAGCAGTTCTTC
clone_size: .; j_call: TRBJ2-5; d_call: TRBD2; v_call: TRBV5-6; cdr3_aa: CASSKAGLAGGSETQYF; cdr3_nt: TGTGCCAGCAGCAAAGCGGGACTAGCGGGAGGTAGTGAGACCCAGTACTTC
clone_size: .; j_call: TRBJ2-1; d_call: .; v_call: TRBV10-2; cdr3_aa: CASIKDSGGNEQFF; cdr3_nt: TGCGCCAGCATCAAGGACAGTGGTGGCAATGAGCAGTTCTTC
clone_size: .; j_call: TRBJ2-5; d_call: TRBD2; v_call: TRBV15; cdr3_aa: CATSRRTSGGETQYF; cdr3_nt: TGTGCCACCAGTCGCCGGACTAGCGGGGGAGAGACCCAGTACTTC
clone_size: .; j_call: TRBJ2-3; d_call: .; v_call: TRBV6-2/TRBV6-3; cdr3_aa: CASSYSGVPTRDTQYF; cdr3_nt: TGTGCCAGCAGTTACTCGGGAGTGCCTACTAGAGATACGCAGTATTTT
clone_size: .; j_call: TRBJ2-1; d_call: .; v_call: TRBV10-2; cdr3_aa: CASSESDSTYNEQFF; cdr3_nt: TGCGCCAGCAGTGAGTCGGATTCAACCTACAATGAGCAGTTCTTC
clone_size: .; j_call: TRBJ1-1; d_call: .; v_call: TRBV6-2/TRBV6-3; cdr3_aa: CASSNGGTEAFF; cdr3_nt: TGTGCCAGCAGTAACGGAGGCACTGAAGCTTTCTTT
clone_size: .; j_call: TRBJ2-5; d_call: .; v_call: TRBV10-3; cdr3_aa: CAISELTHQETQYF; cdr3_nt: TGTGCCATCAGTGAGTTAACGCATCAAGAGACCCAGTACTTC
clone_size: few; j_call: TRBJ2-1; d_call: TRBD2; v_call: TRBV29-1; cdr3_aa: CSVSRTRDNEQFF; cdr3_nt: TGCAGCGTGTCGAGGACTAGAGACAATGAGCAGTTCTTC
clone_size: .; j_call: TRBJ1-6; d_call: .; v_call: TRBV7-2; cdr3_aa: CASSLPDYSPLHF; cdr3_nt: TGTGCCAGCAGCTTACCTGATTATTCACCCCTCCACTTT
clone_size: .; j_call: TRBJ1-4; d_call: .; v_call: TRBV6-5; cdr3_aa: CASSLDREKLFF; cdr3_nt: TGTGCCAGCAGCCTCGACCGGGAAAAACTGTTTTTT
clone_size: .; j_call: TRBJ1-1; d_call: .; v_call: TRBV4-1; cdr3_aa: CASSQEEAFGGANTEAFF; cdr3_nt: TGCGCCAGCAGCCAAGAGGAGGCTTTCGGGGGCGCGAACACTGAAGCTTTCTTT
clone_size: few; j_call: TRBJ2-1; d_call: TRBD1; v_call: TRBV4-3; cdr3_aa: CASSQDLGQGADEQFF; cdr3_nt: TGCGCCAGCAGCCAAGATCTGGGACAGGGGGCGGATGAGCAGTTCTTC
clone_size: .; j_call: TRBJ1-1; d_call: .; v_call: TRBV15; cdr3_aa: CATSTALVAEAFF; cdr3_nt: TGTGCCACCAGCACGGCCCTCGTCGCTGAAGCTTTCTTT
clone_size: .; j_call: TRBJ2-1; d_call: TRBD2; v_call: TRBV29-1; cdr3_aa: CSVEVTSGSNEQFF; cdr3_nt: TGCAGCGTTGAAGTGACTAGCGGGAGCAATGAGCAGTTCTTC
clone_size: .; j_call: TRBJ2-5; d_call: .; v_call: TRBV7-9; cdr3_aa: CASEGGTETQYF; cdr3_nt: TGTGCCAGTGAGGGGGGTACGGAGACCCAGTACTTC
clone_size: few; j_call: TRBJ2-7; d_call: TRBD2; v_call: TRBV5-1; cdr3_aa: CASSFRTSGRNYEQYF; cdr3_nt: TGCGCCAGCAGCTTCAGGACTAGCGGGAGGAACTACGAGCAGTACTTC
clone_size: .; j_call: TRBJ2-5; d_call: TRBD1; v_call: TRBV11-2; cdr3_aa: CASTMAQGAPQETQYF; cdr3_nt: TGTGCCAGCACGATGGCCCAGGGGGCGCCCCAAGAGACCCAGTACTTC
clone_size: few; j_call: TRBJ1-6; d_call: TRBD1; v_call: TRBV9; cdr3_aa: CASSAPGGGSPLHF; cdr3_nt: TGTGCCAGCAGCGCCCCAGGGGGCGGTTCACCCCTCCACTTT
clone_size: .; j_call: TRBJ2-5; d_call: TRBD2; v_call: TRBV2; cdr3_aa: CASSEAGLDLETQYF; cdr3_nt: TGTGCCAGCAGTGAAGCGGGACTAGACCTTGAGACCCAGTACTTC
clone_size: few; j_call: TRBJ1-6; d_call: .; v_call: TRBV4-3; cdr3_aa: CASSSDRALPESDNSPLHF; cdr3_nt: TGCGCCAGCAGCAGCGACAGAGCGCTTCCGGAAAGTGATAATTCACCCCTCCACTTT
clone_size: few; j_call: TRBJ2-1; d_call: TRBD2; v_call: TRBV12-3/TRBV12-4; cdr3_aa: CASTTTGGLAGGNEQFF; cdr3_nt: TGTGCCAGCACCACAACAGGGGGACTAGCGGGAGGCAATGAGCAGTTCTTC
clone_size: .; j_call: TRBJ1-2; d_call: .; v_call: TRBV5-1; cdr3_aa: CASSPGWTSYGYTF; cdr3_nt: TGCGCCAGCAGCCCTGGTTGGACAAGCTATGGCTACACCTTC
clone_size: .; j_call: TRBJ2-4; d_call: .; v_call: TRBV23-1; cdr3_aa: CASSREGAKNIQYF; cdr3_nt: TGCGCCAGCAGTCGGGAAGGAGCCAAAAACATTCAGTACTTC
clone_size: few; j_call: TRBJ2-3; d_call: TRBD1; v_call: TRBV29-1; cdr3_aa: CSVESGQGVGADTQYF; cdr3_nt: TGCAGCGTTGAATCCGGACAGGGGGTTGGAGCAGATACGCAGTATTTT